This T cell receptor beta chain was captured in a study of blood T cell repertoires in COVID-19. Overall study context: Nucleic acid was either cDNA or gDNA, and it came from T cells, B-cell-depleted T cells, or PBMCs.

The table came from immunoSEQ multiplex PCR; TCRdb's copy has only in-frame clones and leaves some out. The top ten hold approximately 10% of the sample, which has about 170,000 clones, approximately 82% seen once. CDR1 is SGHRS and CDR2 is YFSETQ in the germline V gene. J lost 6 bases, V lost 4 bases, and 10 bases had no gene match. This CDR3 is 14 amino acids long. The TCR comes from a woman older than 75 with active or convalescent COVID-19. V gene TRBV5-1 combines with J gene TRBJ2-7, with 7 bases lining up with TRBD1. The sample comprised peripheral blood. DNA of the CDR3: TGCGCCAGCAGCCCTACCGGGACAGACCTCGAGCAGTACTTC. Translated, it gives CASSPTGTDLEQYF. The entire variable domain, with the rest obtained from reference TRBV5-1 and TRBJ2-7, is as follows: KAGVTQTPRYLIKTRGQQVTLSCSPISGHRSVSWYQQTPGQGLQFLFEYFSETQRNKGNFPGRFSGRQFSNSRSEMNVSTLELGDSALYLCASSPTGTDLEQYFGPGTRLTVT.